The rows below give T cell receptor beta chains drawn from one sample of a study of T cell changes during pregnancy in multiple sclerosis. The repertoire was sequenced with immunoSEQ multiplex PCR; TCRdb's copy has only in-frame clones and lacks some. The sample lists roughly 49,000 clones; almost 95% were seen once. Specimen: peripheral blood, collected after pregnancy. These receptors were obtained from a female donor with multiple sclerosis, enrolled in a pregnancy study. The CDR3 runs from the conserved cysteine through the conserved F or W. The D gene is left open where the match is weak. Clone size is not always given. Where it is, it says once, few, many or a class for expanded clones.

v_call	j_call	clone_size	d_call	cdr3_nt	cdr3_aa
TRBV19	TRBJ1-4	NA	NA	TGTGCCAGTAGCTCCTTCGGGGGAGGAATGGTAAAACTGTTTTTT	CASSSFGGGMVKLFF
TRBV6-1	TRBJ1-3	once	TRBD1	TGTGCCAGCAGTTCCGGGACAGGGCCTGGAAACACCATATATTTT	CASSSGTGPGNTIYF
TRBV7-3	TRBJ1-5	NA	NA	TGTGCCAGCAGCTTAAGCAGGGGAAGGAGCAATCAGCCCCAGCATTTT	CASSLSRGRSNQPQHF
TRBV4-3	TRBJ2-7	once	NA	TGCGCCAGCTCACAGTCACAGTGGTCCTACGAGCAGTACTTC	CASSQSQWSYEQYF
TRBV27	TRBJ2-6	NA	NA	TGTGCCAGCAGTTTCGCGGGTGCTGGGGCCAACGTCCTGACTTTC	CASSFAGAGANVLTF
TRBV7-9	TRBJ2-2	NA	NA	TGTGCCAGCAGTGGACAACTGCGATCCACCGGGGAGCTGTTTTTT	CASSGQLRSTGELFF
TRBV6-5	TRBJ1-1	once	NA	TGTGCCAGCAGTTACGGGCAGGTAAACACTGAAGCTTTCTTT	CASSYGQVNTEAFF
TRBV19	TRBJ1-5	NA	TRBD1	TGTGCCAGTAGTGAGGGGACAGCCAATCAGCCCCAGCATTTT	CASSEGTANQPQHF
TRBV9	TRBJ2-5	NA	TRBD2	TGTGCCAGCAGCCCCGGACTAGCGGGGGTCCAAGAGACCCAGTACTTC	CASSPGLAGVQETQYF
TRBV6-6	TRBJ2-7	NA	TRBD2	TGTGCCAGCAGTTACGGGAGTAGCGGGGGCGGAGAGCAGTACTTC	CASSYGSSGGGEQYF
TRBV4-3	TRBJ1-5	NA	TRBD1	TGCGCCAGCAGCCTAACAACAGGGGCCGGCAATCAGCCCCAGCATTTT	CASSLTTGAGNQPQHF
TRBV7-2	TRBJ1-6	NA	NA	TGTGCCAGCAGCTTTCTAGGACAGAGGAATTCACCCCTCCACTTT	CASSFLGQRNSPLHF
TRBV9	TRBJ1-5	once	NA	TGTGCCAGCAGCGCCCTGGCCGGGGACAATCAGCCCCAGCATTTT	CASSALAGDNQPQHF
TRBV4-3	TRBJ2-7	NA	TRBD2	TGCGCCAGCAGCCAAGCCCGACTAGCTACCCACGAGCAGTACTTC	CASSQARLATHEQYF
TRBV6-5	TRBJ2-7	NA	TRBD1	TGTGCCAGCATGGGGGACAGATCCTACGAGCAGTACTTC	CASMGDRSYEQYF
TRBV27	TRBJ1-1	NA	NA	TGTGCCAGCAGTCCCCCAATGAACACTGAAGCTTTCTTT	CASSPPMNTEAFF
TRBV4-3	TRBJ2-2	NA	NA	TGCGCCAGCAGCCAGAACCCGAAAGGGGAAACCGGGGAGCTGTTTTTT	CASSQNPKGETGELFF
TRBV5-1	TRBJ1-1	NA	NA	TGCGCCAGCAGCTTGGAACAGGTTCTGGTCACTGAAGCTTTCTTT	CASSLEQVLVTEAFF
TRBV7-8	TRBJ1-6	NA	NA	TGTGCCAGCAGCTTAGCTACCGGGGATTCACCCCTCCACTTT	CASSLATGDSPLHF
TRBV7-9	TRBJ2-3	once	NA	TGTGCCAGCGGACTGGCGGTCACAGATACGCAGTATTTT	CASGLAVTDTQYF
TRBV30	TRBJ1-2	NA	NA	TGTGCCTGGAGTCCTCCTAATGCTGGCTACACCTTC	CAWSPPNAGYTF
TRBV25-1	TRBJ1-6	NA	NA	TGTGCCAGCAGTGAAACGTTTAGACCCCTCCACTTT	CASSETFRPLHF
TRBV5-1	TRBJ2-2	NA	TRBD1	TGCGCCAGCAGCCATTTTAGACAGGGGGCGCGAACCGGGGAGCTGTTTTTT	CASSHFRQGARTGELFF
TRBV5-4	TRBJ1-2	NA	NA	TGTGCCAGCAGCTTGGTCAGGGGATATGGCTACACCTTC	CASSLVRGYGYTF
TRBV5-1	TRBJ1-2	NA	NA	TGCGCCAGCAGCTCGTCGGAGGGCGTCGGCTACACCTTC	CASSSSEGVGYTF
TRBV14	TRBJ1-1	once	TRBD1	TGTGCCAGCAGCCCCCGGACAGGGATGAACACTGAAGCTTTCTTT	CASSPRTGMNTEAFF
TRBV7-9	TRBJ2-3	NA	NA	TGTGCCAGCAGCTTATCACCCCCAACTGGAGGAAGCACAGATACGCAGTATTTT	CASSLSPPTGGSTDTQYF
TRBV19	TRBJ1-2	NA	NA	TGTGCCAGTAGAGACAGGAGTGCCTATCGAGGCTACACCTTC	CASRDRSAYRGYTF
TRBV4-2	TRBJ1-1	NA	NA	TGTGCCAGCAGCCCCCAGGTCCAAATAGAGAACACTGAAGCTTTCTTT	CASSPQVQIENTEAFF
TRBV7-2	TRBJ2-3	NA	TRBD2	TGTGCCAGCAGCTCTAATAGCGGGGGGCGCACAGATACGCAGTATTTT	CASSSNSGGRTDTQYF
TRBV6-4	TRBJ2-2	NA	NA	TGTGCCAGCAGTGGACAAGGGGGCGGGGAGCTGTTTTTT	CASSGQGGGELFF
TRBV6-6	TRBJ1-2	NA	NA	TGTGCCAGCAGTTACCCAGGGGATGGCTACACCTTC	CASSYPGDGYTF
TRBV10-3	TRBJ2-2	NA	NA	TGTGCCATCAGTGAACTACAGGGTTACACCGGGGAGCTGTTTTTT	CAISELQGYTGELFF
TRBV7-3	TRBJ2-3	NA	NA	TGTGCCAGCAGCCATTCGGCTAGTAGGACAGATACGCAGTATTTT	CASSHSASRTDTQYF
TRBV15	TRBJ1-2	NA	NA	TGTGCCACCAGCAGAGCCCCCAGTGGCTACACCTTC	CATSRAPSGYTF
TRBV7-6	TRBJ2-5	NA	NA	TGTGCCAGCAGCTTCGGGACACCCAGGCAGGAGACCCAGTACTTC	CASSFGTPRQETQYF
TRBV29-1	TRBJ2-3	NA	NA	TGCAGCGTTGACGAGGGGAGGAGAGATACGCAGTATTTT	CSVDEGRRDTQYF
TRBV6-5	TRBJ1-1	NA	NA	TGTGCCAGCAGTTACGGAAGGGGCCCTACTGAAGCTTTCTTT	CASSYGRGPTEAFF
TRBV4-2	TRBJ2-1	NA	TRBD2	TGTGCCAGCAGCCAAGCCCTCGGGACTAGCGGGGGGCCTACTCATGAGCAGTTCTTC	CASSQALGTSGGPTHEQFF
TRBV6-5	TRBJ1-2	NA	TRBD1	TGTGCCAGCACCCCCGGGACAGGGGGCCTAGGCTACACCTTC	CASTPGTGGLGYTF
TRBV30	TRBJ1-6	few	TRBD1	TGTGCCTGGAGAGGGACAGGGGGCTTATCACCCCTCCACTTT	CAWRGTGGLSPLHF
TRBV7-2	TRBJ2-1	NA	TRBD1	TGTGCCAGCAGCTTAGCGCGTATCGGACAGGGGCATGAGCAGTTCTTC	CASSLARIGQGHEQFF
TRBV18	TRBJ2-7	NA	TRBD1	TGTGCCAGCTCCGTGGACAGGAGCTCCTACGAGCAGTACTTC	CASSVDRSSYEQYF
TRBV11-1	TRBJ1-2	few	TRBD1	TGTGCCAGCAGCGGCAGGGGGCGAGGCTACACCTTC	CASSGRGRGYTF
TRBV7-9	TRBJ2-7	NA	NA	TGTGCCAGCAGCCGAGTAGAGGCCGAGCAGTACTTC	CASSRVEAEQYF
TRBV11-1	TRBJ2-5	NA	NA	TGTGCCAGCAGCTTTGGACTGCAAGAGACCCAGTACTTC	CASSFGLQETQYF
TRBV4-2	TRBJ1-1	NA	NA	TGTGCCAGCAGCCAAGATCCACGGGGTACCCGGGCTGAAGCTTTCTTT	CASSQDPRGTRAEAFF
TRBV7-2	TRBJ1-3	NA	NA	TGTGCCAGCAGCTTATGGGCGGAGGCCGGAAACACCATATATTTT	CASSLWAEAGNTIYF
TRBV20-1	TRBJ1-2	NA	NA	TGCAGTGCTAGACAGATCTATGGCTACACCTTC	CSARQIYGYTF
TRBV25-1	TRBJ1-1	few	TRBD1	TGTGCCAGCAGTGCAGGACAGGGGAACACTGAAGCTTTCTTT	CASSAGQGNTEAFF
TRBV27	TRBJ1-2	NA	TRBD1	TGTGCCAGCAGTTTATCTTGGACAGGGACTAACTATGGCTACACCTTC	CASSLSWTGTNYGYTF
TRBV7-2	TRBJ1-5	NA	TRBD1	TGTGCCAGCAGCTCAGGACAGGTGGCGGATCAGCCCCAGCATTTT	CASSSGQVADQPQHF
TRBV14	TRBJ1-1	NA	TRBD1	TGTGCCAGCAGCCGCCGGGACAGCCGATACACTGAAGCTTTCTTT	CASSRRDSRYTEAFF
TRBV2	TRBJ1-2	once	TRBD1	TGTGCCAGCAGCCGATATTCCGGGACAGGGGATTCGGATGGCTACACCTTC	CASSRYSGTGDSDGYTF
TRBV13	TRBJ2-5	NA	TRBD2	TGTGCCAGCAGCTCCTCTAGCGGCCAAGAGACCCAGTACTTC	CASSSSSGQETQYF
TRBV12-5	TRBJ2-5	NA	TRBD2	TGTGCTAGTGGTCCCCCCAGCGGGGGGGCCGGGACCCAGTACTTC	CASGPPSGGAGTQYF
TRBV27	TRBJ1-4	NA	TRBD1	TGTGCCAGCAGTGCTGACAGGGGCAACTATGAAAAACTGTTTTTT	CASSADRGNYEKLFF
TRBV27	TRBJ1-1	NA	NA	TGTGCCAGCAGGTCTACCGCAGGGAGGGGGGACACTGAAGCTTTCTTT	CASRSTAGRGDTEAFF
TRBV7-9	TRBJ2-1	NA	TRBD2	TGTGCCAGCAGCCCTCCGGGGGGTCCCTACAATGAGCAGTTCTTC	CASSPPGGPYNEQFF